This T cell receptor beta chain was documented in a study of blood T cell repertoires in COVID-19. Study overall: Acute and convalescent COVID-19 specimens originated in the United States, Italy and Spain. PBMCs, B-cell-depleted T cells, or T cells were the source of the cDNA or gDNA that made up the material.

This clone showed up just a few times. Original methodology: It was from reference gene primer amplification that nucleated cell counts were estimated. Only in-frame clones appear in the TCRdb table, and some are missing; sequencing was by immunoSEQ multiplex PCR. The V and J calls and clone size come from that table; D and trimming were worked out from the DNA. Among about 310,000 clones listed, around 87% were seen once. The TCR comes from a man in his fifties or sixties with active or convalescent COVID-19. The sequenced sample consisted of peripheral blood.

The CDR3 nucleotides read TGTGCCAGCAGCTTAGCCTGGGGGACTAGCGGCGTGACCTACAATGAGCAGTTCTTC. Its protein is CASSLAWGTSGVTYNEQFF. The chain has TRBV7-8 and TRBJ2-1; TRBD2 agrees at 11 bases. There are 19 residues in the CDR3. Looked up from germline, CDR1 is SGHVS and CDR2 is FQNEAQ. J was trimmed by 2 bases and V by 0 bases; bases with no gene match: 9.